A selection of T cell receptor beta chains follows, all from one sample in a study of T cell responses to AZD1222 COVID-19 vaccine. Assay used: immunoSEQ multiplex PCR; TCRdb lists only in-frame clones, some missing. The table has 160,000 or so clones, 90% seen once. This specimen consisted of peripheral blood, obtained 28 days after the second dose of the MenACWY control vaccine. These TCRs come from an adult who received the MenACWY meningococcal vaccine as a control. CDR3s include the opening cysteine and the closing phenylalanine or tryptophan. A D gene is named only where the DNA matches it firmly. Where a row states a size, it is once, few, many or the class of an expanded clone; other rows omit it.

TRBV7-2	TRBD2	TRBJ2-7	NA	CASSLASGQTYEQYF	TGTGCCAGCAGCTTAGCTAGCGGGCAAACCTACGAGCAGTACTTC
TRBV11-2	NA	TRBJ1-4	NA	CASSLGMHAGGKLFF	TGTGCCAGCAGCTTAGGGATGCACGCTGGAGGAAAACTGTTTTTT
TRBV18	TRBD2	TRBJ2-1	few	CASSPGGYNEQFF	TGTGCCAGCTCACCGGGGGGGTACAATGAGCAGTTCTTC
TRBV5-8	TRBD2	TRBJ2-1	once	CASSLEGGRATNNEQFF	TGTGCCAGCAGCTTGGAGGGCGGGAGGGCGACGAACAATGAGCAGTTCTTC
TRBV25-1	TRBD2	TRBJ2-1	NA	CASSDPAGGPYNEQFF	TGTGCCAGCAGTGACCCAGCGGGAGGTCCCTACAATGAGCAGTTCTTC
TRBV2	NA	TRBJ2-1	NA	CASRFVIHNEQFF	TGTGCCAGCAGGTTCGTGATACACAATGAGCAGTTCTTC
TRBV7-8	NA	TRBJ2-7	NA	CASSLEVSRFFYEQYF	TGTGCCAGCAGCTTAGAAGTGTCCCGATTCTTCTACGAGCAGTACTTC
TRBV19	NA	TRBJ1-4	NA	CASSRGINEKLFF	TGTGCCAGTAGTCGGGGGATTAATGAAAAACTGTTTTTT
TRBV6-4	TRBD1	TRBJ2-1	once	CASSDIGTGRNEQFF	TGTGCCAGCAGTGACATCGGGACAGGGCGAAATGAGCAGTTCTTC
TRBV2	NA	TRBJ2-6	NA	CASSFSRGANVLTF	TGTGCCAGCAGTTTCTCCCGTGGGGCCAACGTCCTGACTTTC
TRBV6-5	NA	TRBJ1-1	NA	CASSYSSRTEAFF	TGTGCCAGCAGTTACTCGAGCCGGACTGAAGCTTTCTTT
TRBV5-5	NA	TRBJ1-2	NA	CASSLVGGADYGYTF	TGTGCCAGCAGCTTGGTTGGGGGCGCGGACTATGGCTACACCTTC
TRBV3-1/TRBV3-2	NA	TRBJ2-5	NA	CASSPTRAVETQYF	TGTGCCAGCAGTCCCACCCGGGCCGTAGAGACCCAGTACTTC
TRBV7-6	NA	TRBJ1-1	NA	CASSPIRGPGMAEAFF	TGTGCCAGCAGCCCCATTAGGGGCCCTGGCATGGCTGAAGCTTTCTTT
TRBV28	NA	TRBJ1-2	NA	CASKATTAARGYTF	TGTGCCAGCAAAGCGACTACAGCGGCGCGTGGCTACACCTTC
TRBV27	NA	TRBJ1-2	NA	CASIPSRGRGGYTF	TGTGCCAGCATTCCCTCCCGGGGGAGAGGCGGCTACACCTTC
TRBV28	NA	TRBJ2-7	NA	CASRTSFGYEQYF	TGTGCCAGCAGGACTAGTTTCGGCTACGAGCAGTACTTC
TRBV4-3	NA	TRBJ2-7	NA	CASSRRAREEQYF	TGCGCCAGCAGCCGTAGAGCTAGAGAAGAGCAGTACTTC
TRBV24-1	NA	TRBJ2-7	NA	CATSDFPTSYEQYF	TGTGCCACCAGTGACTTTCCTACCTCCTACGAGCAGTACTTC
TRBV27	NA	TRBJ2-7	NA	CASSFGGQTAYEQYF	TGTGCCAGCAGTTTCGGGGGGCAGACCGCCTACGAGCAGTACTTC
TRBV7-2	NA	TRBJ2-7	NA	CASSLGNRLPSSYEQYF	TGTGCCAGCAGCTTAGGTAACCGACTCCCGAGCTCCTACGAGCAGTACTTC
TRBV7-9	NA	TRBJ1-1	NA	CASSAGGQVTEAFF	TGTGCCAGCAGCGCAGGCGGGCAGGTAACTGAAGCTTTCTTT
TRBV5-1	NA	TRBJ1-3	NA	CASSTGQNSGNTIYF	TGCGCCAGCAGCACAGGACAAAACTCTGGAAACACCATATATTTT
TRBV6-6	TRBD2	TRBJ2-3	NA	CASSRSGAGTDTQYF	TGTGCCAGCAGCCGTAGCGGGGCGGGGACAGATACGCAGTATTTT
TRBV29-1	NA	TRBJ1-2	NA	CSVETLDYGYTF	TGCAGCGTTGAAACCTTAGACTATGGCTACACCTTC
TRBV21-1	NA	TRBJ1-2	NA	CASPKQGDYGYTF	TGTGCCAGTCCGAAACAGGGGGACTATGGCTACACCTTC
TRBV7-2	TRBD1	TRBJ2-2	NA	CATTGGYAGELFF	TGTGCCACCACAGGGGGTTACGCCGGGGAGCTGTTTTTT
TRBV20-1	NA	TRBJ1-1	once	CSASSGRGRTEAFF	TGCAGTGCTAGTAGCGGGAGGGGTAGGACTGAAGCTTTCTTT
TRBV18	NA	TRBJ1-5	few	CASSLPDVGNQPQHF	TGTGCCAGCTCACTCCCGGACGTGGGCAATCAGCCCCAGCATTTT
TRBV19	TRBD1	TRBJ1-5	NA	CASTQRWDSTANQPQHF	TGTGCCAGTACCCAGAGGTGGGACAGCACCGCGAATCAGCCCCAGCATTTT
TRBV3-1/TRBV3-2	NA	TRBJ1-1	NA	CASSQGHLNTEAFF	TGTGCCAGCAGCCAAGGGCACCTGAACACTGAAGCTTTCTTT
TRBV27	NA	TRBJ1-1	NA	CASSTGNTEAFF	TGTGCCAGCTCTACAGGGAACACTGAAGCTTTCTTT
TRBV7-9	NA	TRBJ2-1	NA	CASSSPGFSSYNEQFF	TGTGCCAGCAGCTCTCCGGGTTTTAGCTCCTACAATGAGCAGTTCTTC
TRBV6-5	NA	TRBJ1-2	NA	CASSKRDTHPSYTF	TGTGCCAGCAGCAAACGGGACACTCACCCGAGCTACACCTTC
TRBV10-3	NA	TRBJ2-6	NA	CAISDPSGANVLTF	TGTGCCATCAGTGACCCCTCTGGGGCCAACGTCCTGACTTTC
TRBV4-3	TRBD1	TRBJ2-1	NA	CASSQTRSGQGYNEQFF	TGCGCCAGCAGCCAGACTCGGTCTGGACAGGGGTACAATGAGCAGTTCTTC
TRBV2	TRBD1	TRBJ2-3	NA	CASSSSTGADTQYF	TGTGCCAGCAGCTCTTCCACAGGGGCAGATACGCAGTATTTT
TRBV6-5	NA	TRBJ1-5	NA	CATGERSNQPQHF	TGTGCGACGGGGGAGCGGAGCAATCAGCCCCAGCATTTT
TRBV28	NA	TRBJ1-4	NA	CASSSLRGSTNEKLFF	TGTGCCAGCAGTTCTTTGAGGGGGTCAACTAATGAAAAACTGTTTTTT
TRBV19	NA	TRBJ1-5	NA	CASSTNSNQPQHF	TGTGCCAGTAGCACAAATAGCAATCAGCCCCAGCATTTT
TRBV9	NA	TRBJ1-2	NA	CASSEGARYTF	TGTGCCAGCAGTGAAGGGGCCCGCTACACCTTC
TRBV5-4	NA	TRBJ1-2	NA	CASSLAGGYGYTF	TGTGCCAGCAGCTTGGCGGGAGGGTATGGCTACACCTTC
TRBV3-1/TRBV3-2	NA	TRBJ1-1	NA	CASSQEYPGLNTEAFF	TGTGCCAGCAGCCAAGAGTACCCAGGACTGAACACTGAAGCTTTCTTT
TRBV18	NA	TRBJ1-1	few	CASSRSGVEEAFF	TGTGCCAGCTCAAGATCGGGGGTTGAGGAAGCTTTCTTT
TRBV6-5	NA	TRBJ1-2	NA	CASSYSGGADYGYTF	TGTGCCAGCAGTTACTCGGGGGGGGCCGACTATGGCTACACCTTC
TRBV28	NA	TRBJ1-3	NA	CASSLVQGGVNTIYF	TGTGCCAGCAGTTTAGTCCAGGGCGGAGTAAACACCATATATTTT
TRBV27	NA	TRBJ1-1	NA	CASSLHEGTEAFF	TGTGCCAGCAGTTTACACGAGGGCACTGAAGCTTTCTTT
TRBV12-3/TRBV12-4	NA	TRBJ2-5	NA	CASSLAGVETQYF	TGTGCCAGCAGTTTAGCAGGGGTAGAGACCCAGTACTTC
TRBV6-2/TRBV6-3	NA	TRBJ2-7	NA	CASSYPRENRHEQYF	TGTGCCAGCAGTTACCCCCGGGAGAACAGACACGAGCAGTACTTC
TRBV20-1	NA	TRBJ2-2	NA	CSASSQFNTGELFF	TGCAGTGCTAGTAGCCAGTTTAACACCGGGGAGCTGTTTTTT
TRBV29-1	NA	TRBJ1-2	NA	CSVDVGRAGYTF	TGCAGCGTTGATGTTGGTAGGGCTGGCTACACCTTC
TRBV19	TRBD2	TRBJ2-3	NA	CASSIRLAGGPSTDTQYF	TGTGCCAGTAGTATAAGACTAGCGGGAGGGCCAAGCACAGATACGCAGTATTTT
TRBV18	TRBD1	TRBJ2-6	NA	CASSQIATGEYSGANVLTF	TGTGCCAGCTCCCAGATCGCGACAGGGGAGTACTCTGGGGCCAACGTCCTGACTTTC